The clone carrying this TCR beta chain was detected a few times. What it recognizes is unknown. Trimming took off 4 bases at V and 8 bases at J, with 13 bases between the two ends. This CDR3 spans 13 amino acids. Germline lookup yields CDR1 MNHNY and CDR2 SVGAGI (reference sequence). The sample is drawn from a study of cytomegalovirus exposure and HLA in healthy donors. Study-wide results and caveats: An ancestry cluster, one associated with Asian ancestry, reportedly showed fewer N-insertions than the roughly 670-donor mean in a later analysis.

Use of 60 Vbeta and 13 Jbeta primers characterized the PCR. The method was immunoSEQ multiplex PCR; TCRdb's version includes in-frame clones alone and lacks a portion of them. The sample consists of about 140,000 clones, 80% of them appearing once. The receptor was isolated from a man aged 45-65 years in good health and CMV-seronegative. The chain carries TRBV6-6 and TRBJ2-3; TRBD1 is a possible D gene (8 bases). The sequencing sample was made of PBMCs. CDR3 protein: CASSSTGGATQYF. CDR3 bases: TGTGCCAGCAGTTCAACAGGGGGGGCTACGCAGTATTTT.